These 30 T cell receptor beta chains were all obtained from the same sample, sequenced in a study of PD-L1 blockade in urothelial cancer (TCRdb year 2017). The receptor library was made with the immunoSEQ multiplex PCR assay. This is the immuneACCESS table as TCRdb keeps it, with only in-frame sequences that have V and J called. A part of the clones is gone; compared with another copy, unresolved V genes explain less than half, and the rest is unexplained. The sample includes approximately 32,000 clones, with 80% to 90% observed a single time. The ten largest clonotypes hold less than 40% of the sample. The sample here was PBMCs, taken around atezolizumab (anti-PD-L1) treatment. The receptor set was obtained from a man aged 60 to 75 with urothelial cancer.

This clone was observed at least ten times. This rearrangement joins TRBV30 to TRBJ1-6, with unresolved D. V gave up 6 bases and J gave up 3 bases, with 6 bases separating them. The CDR3 is made up of 12 amino acids. The germline gives CDR1 GTSNPN, CDR2 SVGIG (reference sequence). CDR3 nucleotide sequence: TGTGCCTGTTCCAGCTATAATTCACCCCTCCACTTT. It translates to CACSSYNSPLHF.

This chain connects TRBV30 to TRBJ1-6, with 10 bases aligning to TRBD1. The CDR3 is 15 residues long. From germline, CDR1 is GTSNPN and CDR2 SVGIG (reference sequence). V trimming: 5 bases; J trimming: 7 bases; junction bases outside the gene matches: 8. For the CDR3, the DNA is TGTGCCTGGCGGGACAGGGGAATTTCGAATTCACCCCTCCACTTT. Its protein product is CAWRDRGISNSPLHF.

The chain recombines TRBV5-1 with TRBJ2-6; D might be TRBD1 (7 bases). The CDR3 length is 18 residues. CDR1 is SGHRS and CDR2 is YFSETQ in the germline V gene. V was cut by 4 bases and J by 1 base, with 18 bases left in between. The CDR3 DNA reads TGCGCCAGCAGCACGGAGGGACAGCGAACTTCTGGGGCCAACGTCCTGACTTTC. Translated: CASSTEGQRTSGANVLTF.

The chain is built from TRBV30 and TRBJ1-1, with 9 bases that match TRBD1. The CDR3 contains 14 residues. V gave up 3 bases and J gave up 5 bases; unmatched junction bases: 7. The germline V gene encodes CDR1 GTSNPN and CDR2 SVGIG (reference sequence). CDR3 in amino acids: CAWRGDREDTEAFF. The CDR3, as DNA: TGTGCCTGGAGGGGGGACAGGGAGGATACTGAAGCTTTCTTT.

This rearrangement joins TRBV25-1 to TRBJ1-2, with 7 nucleotides matching TRBD1. Germline-derived CDR1 and CDR2 are MGHDK and SYGVNS. The CDR3 is 14 residues long. Trimming took 5 bases from V and 4 from J; bases not matched to a gene: 7. CDR3 sequence (DNA): TGTGCCAGCAGTCCAATGGGGGACAGCTATGGCTACACCTTC. It encodes CASSPMGDSYGYTF.

J is TRBJ2-5 and V is TRBV5-1; the match to TRBD1 covers 10 bases. Germline loops: CDR1 SGHRS, CDR2 YFSETQ. The V gene end was trimmed by 5 bases and the J gene end by 4 bases; junction bases not matched to a gene: 8. This CDR3 has 15 amino acids. The CDR3 spells CASSLGTGDRETQYF. The CDR3 nucleotides are TGCGCCAGCAGTCTCGGGACAGGGGATCGAGAGACCCAGTACTTC.

This clone was observed a few times. The V call is TRBV6-4, the J call TRBJ2-3, with 8 bases matching TRBD2. J lost 9 bases, V lost 3 bases, and 17 bases had no gene match. The CDR3 extends over 17 amino acids. Germline-derived CDR1 and CDR2 are MRHNA and SNTAGT. CDR3: CASSEDSGLVSRGTQYF. The CDR3 DNA reads TGTGCCAGCAGTGAAGATTCGGGACTAGTCTCGAGGGGAACGCAGTATTTT.

The chain recombines TRBV6-6 with TRBJ2-3; TRBD2 aligns across 9 bases. Germline V gene lookup returns CDR1 MNHNY and CDR2 SVGAGI (reference sequence). The CDR3 runs 15 residues. J gave up 0 bases and V 6 bases, and 4 bases lay outside the gene matches. The CDR3 nucleotides read TGTGCCAGCAGCCAGAGCGGGGGGAGCACAGATACGCAGTATTTT. It yields the protein CASSQSGGSTDTQYF.

This rearrangement joins TRBV10-3 to TRBJ2-1; TRBD2 is a possible D gene (5 bases). CDR1 and CDR2 (germline): ENHRY, SYGVKD. The CDR3 contains 13 residues. V lost 6 bases and J 6 bases, leaving 12 bases between the germline ends. The CDR3 coding sequence is TGTGCCATCAGCGGGGATCGGGCCAATGAGCAGTTCTTC. As protein: CAISGDRANEQFF.

The chain uses TRBV6-1 and TRBJ2-2; 8 bases are shared with TRBD1. J was trimmed by 3 bases and V by 3 bases; bases with no gene match: 6. Looked up from germline, CDR1 is MNHNS and CDR2 is SASEGT. The length of the CDR3 is 16 residues. CDR3 sequence reads: CASSERTGLDTGELFF. CDR3 nucleotide sequence: TGTGCCAGCAGTGAGAGGACAGGGTTGGACACCGGGGAGCTGTTTTTT.

This chain connects TRBV30 to TRBJ1-2, with 9 bases identical to TRBD1. The V and J ends lost 2 bases and 2 bases, in that order; junction bases with no gene match: 3. This CDR3 is built from 14 residues. Germline V lookup: CDR1 GTSNPN, CDR2 SVGIG (reference sequence). The chain's CDR3 is CAWSYGQGNYGYTF. The CDR3 DNA sequence: TGTGCCTGGAGTTACGGACAGGGGAACTATGGCTACACCTTC.

This clone was seen just once. The V call is TRBV6-5, the J call TRBJ2-1, with D perhaps TRBD2 (6 bases). CDR1 is MNHEY, CDR2 SVGAGI, per germline. V was clipped by 1 base and J by 1 base, with 11 bases between them. The CDR3 contains 16 residues. The CDR3 sequence: CASSYWVAASYNEQFF. DNA of the CDR3: TGTGCCAGCAGTTACTGGGTAGCGGCATCCTACAATGAGCAGTTCTTC.

The chain recombines TRBV6-5 with TRBJ2-7; the D is unclear. The CDR3 loop spans 14 amino acids. CDR1 MNHEY and CDR2 SVGAGI come from the germline V gene. Trimming pared 0 bases from V and 0 bases from J, leaving 6 bases between. CDR3 sequence (DNA): TGTGCCAGCAGTTACTCGTGGGCCTCCTACGAGCAGTACTTC. It encodes CASSYSWASYEQYF.

The V gene is TRBV4-3, the J gene TRBJ2-7, with 8 bases identical to TRBD1. Germline trimming cut 1 base from V and 1 base from J; bases unmatched to any gene: 6. Germline-derived CDR1 and CDR2 are LGHNA and YSLEER. The CDR3 sequence is 16 residues long. The CDR3 region is CASSQGSTGESYEQYF. As DNA, the CDR3 is TGCGCCAGCAGCCAAGGATCGACAGGGGAGTCCTACGAGCAGTACTTC.

The V and J genes are TRBV5-4 and TRBJ2-5; 7 bases are a match to TRBD2. Germline-derived CDR1 and CDR2 are SGHNT and YYREEE (reference sequence). The CDR3 length is 14 residues. Losses at the gene ends were 3 bases for V and 7 bases for J; bases not matched to a gene: 9. The CDR3 DNA reads as TGTGCCAGCAGCTCCGGGACTACTTTTGTGACCCAGTACTTC. It translates to CASSSGTTFVTQYF.

The genes are TRBV5-1 and TRBJ2-5, with TRBD1 matching 8 bases. This CDR3 comprises 15 residues. From germline, CDR1 is SGHRS and CDR2 YFSETQ. J lost 5 bases, V lost 4 bases, and 10 bases had no gene match. The CDR3 is CASSETGVPQETQYF. Here the CDR3 DNA reads TGCGCCAGCAGCGAGACAGGGGTCCCGCAGGAGACCCAGTACTTC.

This clone was seen once. The CDR3 sequence: CASGFQGQPQHF. The CDR3 coding sequence is TGTGCTAGTGGTTTTCAGGGTCAGCCCCAGCATTTT. This chain connects TRBV12-5 to TRBJ1-5, with D possibly matching TRBD1 (5 bases). Per germline, CDR1 LGHNT and CDR2 FRNRAP. V shed 3 bases and J shed 6 bases, with 6 bases lying between them. The CDR3 consists of 12 residues.

The rearrangement links TRBV5-1 to TRBJ1-1; maybe TRBD1 (6 bases). The CDR3 is 15 residues long. The germline V gene has CDR1 SGHRS and CDR2 YFSETQ. V was cut by 0 bases and J by 2 bases, with 11 bases left in between. CDR3 in amino acids: CASSLAGTTNTEAFF. The CDR3 region has the DNA TGCGCCAGCAGCTTGGCCGGGACAACCAACACTGAAGCTTTCTTT.

This clone has only a few counts. The chain combines TRBV4-1 with TRBJ1-2; a weak D match, TRBD1 (6 bases). The V end was cut by 0 bases, the J end by 7 bases, with 18 bases between. CDR1 MGHRA and CDR2 YSYEKL come from the germline V gene. The CDR3 is made up of 16 amino acids. In DNA form, the CDR3 reads TGCGCCAGCAGCCAAGATCTGGGTAACAGGGTAGGTGGCTACACCTTC. It codes for CASSQDLGNRVGGYTF.

This chain connects TRBV25-1 to TRBJ1-4, with a possible D match to TRBD1 (5 bases). Trimming cost V 8 bases and J 0 bases, with 10 bases left between them. Germline CDR1 MGHDK, CDR2 SYGVNS. The CDR3 sequence is 14 residues long. As DNA, the CDR3 is TGTGCCAGCTCCGGGGGGGCAACTAATGAAAAACTGTTTTTT. This translates into CASSGGATNEKLFF. The full variable domain, its missing parts supplied by reference TRBV25-1 and TRBJ1-4, is EADIYQTPRYLVIGTGKKITLECSQTMGHDKMYWYQQDPGMELHLIHYSYGVNSTEKGDLSSESTVSRIRTEHFPLTLESARPSHTSQYLCASSGGATNEKLFFGSGTQLSVL.

The chain recombines TRBV11-2 with TRBJ2-7; D is unclear. The CDR3 runs to 13 residues. Germline CDR1 and CDR2: SGHAT and FQNNGV. Trimming removed 6 bases from V and 3 bases from J, with 12 bases in between. The CDR3 here is CASSYDSDYEQYF. CDR3 in DNA: TGTGCCAGCAGTTACGACTCAGACTACGAGCAGTACTTC. The full variable domain, rest sourced from reference TRBV11-2 and TRBJ2-7, is EAGVAQSPRYKIIEKRQSVAFWCNPISGHATLYWYQQILGQGPKLLIQFQNNGVVDDSQLPKDRFSAERLKGVDSTLKIQPAKLEDSAVYLCASSYDSDYEQYFGPGTRLTVT.

This clone was found a few times. The CDR3 region has the DNA TGTGCCAGCATAACCCGGACTGAAGCTTTCTTT. Encoded protein: CASITRTEAFF. The J gene is TRBJ1-1, the V gene TRBV25-1; D is undetermined. Germline-derived CDR1 and CDR2 are MGHDK and SYGVNS. The CDR3 consists of 11 residues. Trimming stripped 7 bases from V and 5 bases from J, with 8 bases between.

The rearrangement links TRBV4-2 to TRBJ2-3; no definite D call. CDR3 length equals 16 residues. Trimming cost V 1 base and J 0 bases, with 11 bases left between them. Looked up from germline, CDR1 is LGHNA and CDR2 is YNFKEQ. DNA of the CDR3: TGTGCCAGCAGCCAAGGTAGTACTACCAGCACAGATACGCAGTATTTT. Translation gives CASSQGSTTSTDTQYF.

J is TRBJ1-5 and V is TRBV19; 8 bases fit TRBD1. The V and J ends lost 3 bases and 0 bases, in that order; junction bases with no gene match: 7. The CDR3 spans 17 residues. The germline gives CDR1 LNHDA, CDR2 SQIVND (reference sequence). This CDR3 reads CASSILTGVISNQPQHF. The CDR3 nucleotides are TGTGCCAGTAGTATCCTGACAGGGGTTATTAGCAATCAGCCCCAGCATTTT.

The V call is TRBV27, the J call TRBJ2-3; the match to TRBD2 covers 10 bases. CDR1 is MNHEY and CDR2 is SMNVEV in the germline V gene (reference sequence). Losses at the gene ends were 5 bases for V and 0 bases for J; bases not matched to a gene: 5. The CDR3 is made up of 16 amino acids. CDR3 sequence (DNA): TGTGCCAGCAGTCTACGGACTAGCGGTAGCACAGATACGCAGTATTTT. The encoded protein is CASSLRTSGSTDTQYF.

The gene calls are TRBV27 and TRBJ2-1; 8 bases line up with TRBD2. The trim removed 4 bases at V and 1 base at J, leaving 9 bases unmatched. Germline V gene lookup returns CDR1 MNHEY and CDR2 SMNVEV (reference sequence). The CDR3 length is 17 residues. The CDR3 coding sequence is TGTGCCAGCAGTTCCTGGGAAGTAGCGGGATCCTACAATGAGCAGTTCTTC. Its translation is CASSSWEVAGSYNEQFF.

The rearrangement uses TRBV18 and TRBJ2-3; 7 bases are a match to TRBD2. Per germline, CDR1 KGHSH and CDR2 LQKENI. With V trimmed by 3 bases and J by 2 bases, 8 bases remained unmatched. The CDR3 is made up of 16 amino acids. CDR3 in amino acids: CASSPLSGGYTDTQYF. CDR3 sequence (DNA): TGTGCCAGCTCACCCTTATCGGGAGGCTACACAGATACGCAGTATTTT. Filled out from reference TRBV18 and TRBJ2-3, the complete variable domain reads NAGVMQNPRHLVRRRGQEARLRCSPMKGHSHVYWYRQLPEEGLKFMVYLQKENIIDESGMPKERFSAEFPKEGPSILRIQQVVRGDSAAYFCASSPLSGGYTDTQYFGPGTRLTVL.

The chain couples TRBV19 to TRBJ2-1; 11 positions match TRBD2. The CDR3 is made up of 15 amino acids. V was pared by 5 bases and J by 8 bases, with 8 bases of the junction left unmatched. Germline V CDR1 and CDR2: LNHDA, SQIVND (reference sequence). The CDR3 DNA reads as TGTGCCAGTAGTTTTTTCGGACTAGCGGGTGATGAGCAGTTCTTC. Translated: CASSFFGLAGDEQFF.

The chain has TRBV15 and TRBJ1-4, with D unresolved. The V gene's germline CDR1 is LNHNV and CDR2 YYDKDF (reference sequence). V was shortened by 0 bases and J by 8 bases, with 22 bases between the two germline ends. CDR3 size: 18 residues. The chain's CDR3 is CATSRDTMGGGSGEKLFF. The CDR3 coding sequence is TGTGCCACCAGCAGAGATACTATGGGAGGTGGGAGTGGGGAAAAACTGTTTTTT.

A few counts support this clone. This chain links TRBV6-1 with TRBJ2-1, with D perhaps matching TRBD1 (6 bases). V dropped 6 bases and J dropped 0 bases, with 9 bases sitting between them. The germline gives CDR1 MNHNS, CDR2 SASEGT. The CDR3 extends over 14 amino acids. The chain's CDR3 is CASRSTGSYNEQFF. CDR3 in DNA: TGTGCCAGCAGGTCGACAGGCTCCTACAATGAGCAGTTCTTC.